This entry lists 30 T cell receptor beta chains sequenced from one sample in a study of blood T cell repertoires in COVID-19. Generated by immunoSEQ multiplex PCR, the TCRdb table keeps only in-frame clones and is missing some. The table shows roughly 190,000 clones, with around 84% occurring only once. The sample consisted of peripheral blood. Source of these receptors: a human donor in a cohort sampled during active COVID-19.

The CDR3 is CASSRLAGAISASTDTQYF. The CDR3, as DNA: TGTGCCAGCAGCAGGCTAGCGGGGGCCATCAGTGCTAGCACAGATACGCAGTATTTT. The J gene is TRBJ2-3, the V gene TRBV9; TRBD2 matches at 10 bases. With 4 bases clipped from V and 0 bases from J, the junction kept 14 bases outside the gene matches. Germline V lookup: CDR1 SGDLS, CDR2 YYNGEE. CDR3 length: 19 amino acids.

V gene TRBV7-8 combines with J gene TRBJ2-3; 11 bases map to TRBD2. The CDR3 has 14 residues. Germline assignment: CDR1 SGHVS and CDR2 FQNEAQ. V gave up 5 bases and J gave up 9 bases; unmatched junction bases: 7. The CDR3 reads CASSLGGTSGTQYF. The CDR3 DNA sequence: TGTGCCAGCAGCCTAGGAGGGACTAGCGGCACGCAGTATTTT. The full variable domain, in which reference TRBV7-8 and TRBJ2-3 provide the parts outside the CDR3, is GAGVSQSPRYKVAKRGQDVALRCDPISGHVSLFWYQQALGQGPEFLTYFQNEAQLDKSGLPSDRFFAERPEGSVSTLKIQRTQQEDSAVYLCASSLGGTSGTQYFGPGTRLTVL.

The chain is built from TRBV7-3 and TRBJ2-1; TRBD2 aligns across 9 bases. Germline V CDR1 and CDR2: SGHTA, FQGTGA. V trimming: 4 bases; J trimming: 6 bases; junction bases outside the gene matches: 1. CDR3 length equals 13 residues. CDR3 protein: CASSSGLANEQFF. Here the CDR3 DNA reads TGTGCCAGCAGCTCGGGACTAGCCAATGAGCAGTTCTTC.

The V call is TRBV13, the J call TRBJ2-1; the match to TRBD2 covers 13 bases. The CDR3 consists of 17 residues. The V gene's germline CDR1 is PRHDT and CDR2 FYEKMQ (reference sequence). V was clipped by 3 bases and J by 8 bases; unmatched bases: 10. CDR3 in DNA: TGTGCCAGCAGCTTGCGCCGGACTAGCGGGAGTAACCATGAGCAGTTCTTC. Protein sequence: CASSLRRTSGSNHEQFF. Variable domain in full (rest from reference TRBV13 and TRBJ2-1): AAGVIQSPRHLIKEKRETATLKCYPIPRHDTVYWYQQGPGQDPQFLISFYEKMQSDKGSIPDRFSAQQFSDYHSELNMSSLELGDSALYFCASSLRRTSGSNHEQFFGPGTRLTVL.

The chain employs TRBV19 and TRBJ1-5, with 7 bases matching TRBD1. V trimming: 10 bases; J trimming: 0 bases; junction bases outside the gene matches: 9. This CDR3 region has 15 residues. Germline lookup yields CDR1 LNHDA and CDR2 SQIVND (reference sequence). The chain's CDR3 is CATMDRQDSNQPQHF. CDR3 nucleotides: TGTGCCACTATGGACAGGCAGGATAGCAATCAGCCCCAGCATTTT.

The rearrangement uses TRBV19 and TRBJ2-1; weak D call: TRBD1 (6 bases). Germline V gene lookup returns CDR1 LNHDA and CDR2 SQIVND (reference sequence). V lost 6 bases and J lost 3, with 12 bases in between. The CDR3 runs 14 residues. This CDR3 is CASRRGWNYNEQFF. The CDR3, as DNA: TGTGCCAGTAGAAGGGGGTGGAACTACAATGAGCAGTTCTTC.

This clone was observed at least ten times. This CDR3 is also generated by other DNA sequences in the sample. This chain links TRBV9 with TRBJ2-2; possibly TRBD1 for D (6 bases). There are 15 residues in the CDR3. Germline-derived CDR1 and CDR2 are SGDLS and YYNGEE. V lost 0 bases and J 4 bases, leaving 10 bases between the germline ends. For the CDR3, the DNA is TGTGCCAGCAGCGTAGGTGGCAGGGGCACCGGGGAGCTGTTTTTT. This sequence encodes CASSVGGRGTGELFF.

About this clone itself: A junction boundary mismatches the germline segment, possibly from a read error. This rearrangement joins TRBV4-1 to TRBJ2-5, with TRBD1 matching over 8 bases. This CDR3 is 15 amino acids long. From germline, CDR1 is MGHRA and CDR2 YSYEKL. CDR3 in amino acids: CVSSHPEDRAETQYF. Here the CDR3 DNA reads TGCGTCAGCAGCCATCCTGAGGACAGGGCTGAGACCCAGTACTTC.

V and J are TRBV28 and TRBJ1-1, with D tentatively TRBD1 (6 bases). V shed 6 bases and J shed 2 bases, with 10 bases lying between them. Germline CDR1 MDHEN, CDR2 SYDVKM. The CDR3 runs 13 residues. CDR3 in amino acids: CASRQGHNTEAFF. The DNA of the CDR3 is TGTGCCAGCAGACAGGGTCATAACACTGAAGCTTTCTTT.

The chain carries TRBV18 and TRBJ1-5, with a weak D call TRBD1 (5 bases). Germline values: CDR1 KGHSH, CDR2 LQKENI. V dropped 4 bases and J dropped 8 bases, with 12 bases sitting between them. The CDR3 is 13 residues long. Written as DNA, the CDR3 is TGTGCCAGCTCACGGGGCCTTGGGGAGCCCCAGCATTTT. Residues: CASSRGLGEPQHF. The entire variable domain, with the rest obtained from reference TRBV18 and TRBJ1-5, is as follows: NAGVMQNPRHLVRRRGQEARLRCSPMKGHSHVYWYRQLPEEGLKFMVYLQKENIIDESGMPKERFSAEFPKEGPSILRIQQVVRGDSAAYFCASSRGLGEPQHFGDGTRLSIL.

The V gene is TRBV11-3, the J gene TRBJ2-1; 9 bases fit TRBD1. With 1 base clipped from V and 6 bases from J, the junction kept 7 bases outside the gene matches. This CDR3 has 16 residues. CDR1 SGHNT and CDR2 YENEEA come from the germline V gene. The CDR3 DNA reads TGTGCCAGCAGCTTAGCAGGGACAGGGTTTCTCAATGAGCAGTTCTTC. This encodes CASSLAGTGFLNEQFF.

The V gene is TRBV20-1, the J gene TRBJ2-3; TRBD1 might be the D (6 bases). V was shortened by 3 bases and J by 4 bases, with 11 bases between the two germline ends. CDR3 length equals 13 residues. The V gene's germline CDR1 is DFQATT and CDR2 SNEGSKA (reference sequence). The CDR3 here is CSASLQGPDTQYF. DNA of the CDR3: TGCAGTGCTAGTTTACAGGGCCCAGATACGCAGTATTTT.

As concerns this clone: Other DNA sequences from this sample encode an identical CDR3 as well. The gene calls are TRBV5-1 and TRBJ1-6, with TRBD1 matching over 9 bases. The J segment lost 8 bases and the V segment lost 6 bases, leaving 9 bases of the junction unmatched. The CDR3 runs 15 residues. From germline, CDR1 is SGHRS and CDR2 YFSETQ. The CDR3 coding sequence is TGCGCCAGCACTGTAACCGGGACAGGGTATTCACCCCTCCACTTT. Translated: CASTVTGTGYSPLHF.

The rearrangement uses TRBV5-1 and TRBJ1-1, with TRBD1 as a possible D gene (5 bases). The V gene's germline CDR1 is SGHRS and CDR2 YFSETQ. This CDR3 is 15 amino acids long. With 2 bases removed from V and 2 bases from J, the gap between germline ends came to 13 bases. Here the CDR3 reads CASSFQGPENTEAFF. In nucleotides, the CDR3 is TGCGCCAGCAGCTTCCAGGGTCCAGAAAACACTGAAGCTTTCTTT.

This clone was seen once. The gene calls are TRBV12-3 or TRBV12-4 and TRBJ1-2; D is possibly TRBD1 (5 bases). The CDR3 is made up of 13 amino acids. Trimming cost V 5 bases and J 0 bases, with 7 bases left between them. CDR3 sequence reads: CASSPGPNYGYTF. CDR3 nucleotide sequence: TGTGCCAGCAGTCCAGGGCCTAACTATGGCTACACCTTC.

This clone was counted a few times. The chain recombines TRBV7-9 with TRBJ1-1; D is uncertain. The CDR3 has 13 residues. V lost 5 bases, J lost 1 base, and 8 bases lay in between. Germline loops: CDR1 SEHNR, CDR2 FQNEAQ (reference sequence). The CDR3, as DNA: TGTGCCAGCAGCCAAATAGCGAACACTGAAGCTTTCTTT. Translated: CASSQIANTEAFF.

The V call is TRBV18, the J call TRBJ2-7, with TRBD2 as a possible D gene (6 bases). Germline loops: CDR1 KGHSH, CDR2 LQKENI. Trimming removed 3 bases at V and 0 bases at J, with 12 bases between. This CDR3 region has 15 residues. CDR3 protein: CASSPRRRGSYEQYF. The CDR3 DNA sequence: TGTGCCAGCTCACCTCGCCGGCGGGGCTCCTACGAGCAGTACTTC. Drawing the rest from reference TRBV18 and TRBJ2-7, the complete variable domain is NAGVMQNPRHLVRRRGQEARLRCSPMKGHSHVYWYRQLPEEGLKFMVYLQKENIIDESGMPKERFSAEFPKEGPSILRIQQVVRGDSAAYFCASSPRRRGSYEQYFGPGTRLTVT.

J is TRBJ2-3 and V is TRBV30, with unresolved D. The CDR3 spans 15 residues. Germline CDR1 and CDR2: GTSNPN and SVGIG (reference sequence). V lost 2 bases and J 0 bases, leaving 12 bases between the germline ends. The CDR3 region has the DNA TGTGCCTGGAGTCCGTGGCGGAGAAGCACAGATACGCAGTATTTT. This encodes CAWSPWRRSTDTQYF. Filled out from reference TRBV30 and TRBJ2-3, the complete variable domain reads SQTIHQWPATLVQPVGSPLSLECTVEGTSNPNLYWYRQAAGRGLQLLFYSVGIGQISSEVPQNLSASRPQDRQFILSSKKLLLSDSGFYLCAWSPWRRSTDTQYFGPGTRLTVL.

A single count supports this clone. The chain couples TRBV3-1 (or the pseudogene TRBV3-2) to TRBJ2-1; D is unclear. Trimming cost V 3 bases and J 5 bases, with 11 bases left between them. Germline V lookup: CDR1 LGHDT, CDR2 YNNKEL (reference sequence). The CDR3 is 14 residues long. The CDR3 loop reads CASSHSLTDNEQFF. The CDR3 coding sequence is TGTGCCAGCAGCCATTCGCTAACTGACAATGAGCAGTTCTTC.

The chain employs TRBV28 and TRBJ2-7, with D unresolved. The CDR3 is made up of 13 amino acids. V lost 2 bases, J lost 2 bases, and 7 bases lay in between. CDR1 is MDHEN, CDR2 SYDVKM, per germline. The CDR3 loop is CASSLTAPYEQYF. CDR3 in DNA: TGTGCCAGCAGTTTAACTGCTCCCTACGAGCAGTACTTC. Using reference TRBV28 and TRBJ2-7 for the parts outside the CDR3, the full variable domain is DVKVTQSSRYLVKRTGEKVFLECVQDMDHENMFWYRQDPGLGLRLIYFSYDVKMKEKGDIPEGYSVSREKKERFSLILESASTNQTSMYLCASSLTAPYEQYFGPGTRLTVT.

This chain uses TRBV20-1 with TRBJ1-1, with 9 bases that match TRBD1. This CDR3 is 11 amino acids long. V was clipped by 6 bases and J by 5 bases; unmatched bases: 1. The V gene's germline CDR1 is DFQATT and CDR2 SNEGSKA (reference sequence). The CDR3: CSAGTGTEAFF. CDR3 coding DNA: TGCAGTGCCGGGACAGGGACTGAAGCTTTCTTT.

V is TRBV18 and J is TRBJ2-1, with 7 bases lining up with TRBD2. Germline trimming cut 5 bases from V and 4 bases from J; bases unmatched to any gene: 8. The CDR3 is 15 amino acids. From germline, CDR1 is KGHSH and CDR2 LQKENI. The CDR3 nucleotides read TGTGCCAGCTCATCGGGACTAATTCAGTACAATGAGCAGTTCTTC. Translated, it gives CASSSGLIQYNEQFF.

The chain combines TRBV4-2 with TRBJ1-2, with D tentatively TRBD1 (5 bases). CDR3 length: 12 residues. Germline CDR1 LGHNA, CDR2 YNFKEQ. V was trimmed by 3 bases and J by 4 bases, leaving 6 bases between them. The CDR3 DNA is TGTGCCAGCAGCCATGACAGCTATGGCTACACCTTC. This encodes CASSHDSYGYTF.

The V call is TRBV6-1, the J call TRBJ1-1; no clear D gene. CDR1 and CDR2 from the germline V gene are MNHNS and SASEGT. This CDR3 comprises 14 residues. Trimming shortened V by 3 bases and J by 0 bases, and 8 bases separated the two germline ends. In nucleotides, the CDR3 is TGTGCCAGCAGTGACCCAGGATTGAACACTGAAGCTTTCTTT. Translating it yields CASSDPGLNTEAFF.

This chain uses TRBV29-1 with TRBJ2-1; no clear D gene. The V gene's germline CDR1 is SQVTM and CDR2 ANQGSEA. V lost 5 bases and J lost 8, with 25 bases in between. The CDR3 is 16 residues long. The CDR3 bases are TGCAGCGTTTGGTTGGCTACCCTCGCCCTGGGCTATGAGCAGTTCTTC. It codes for CSVWLATLALGYEQFF.

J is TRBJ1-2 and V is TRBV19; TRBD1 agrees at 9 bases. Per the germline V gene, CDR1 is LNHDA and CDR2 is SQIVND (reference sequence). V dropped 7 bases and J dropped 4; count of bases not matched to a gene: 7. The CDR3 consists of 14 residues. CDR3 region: CASTRTGEGYGYTF. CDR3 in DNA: TGTGCCAGTACCCGGACAGGGGAGGGCTATGGCTACACCTTC.

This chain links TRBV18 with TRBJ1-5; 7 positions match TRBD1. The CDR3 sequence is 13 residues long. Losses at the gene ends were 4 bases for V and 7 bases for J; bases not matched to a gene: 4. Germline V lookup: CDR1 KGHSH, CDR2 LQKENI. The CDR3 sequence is CASSQGAEQPQHF. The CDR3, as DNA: TGTGCCAGCTCACAGGGGGCTGAACAGCCCCAGCATTTT. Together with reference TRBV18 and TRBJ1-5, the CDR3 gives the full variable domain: NAGVMQNPRHLVRRRGQEARLRCSPMKGHSHVYWYRQLPEEGLKFMVYLQKENIIDESGMPKERFSAEFPKEGPSILRIQQVVRGDSAAYFCASSQGAEQPQHFGDGTRLSIL.

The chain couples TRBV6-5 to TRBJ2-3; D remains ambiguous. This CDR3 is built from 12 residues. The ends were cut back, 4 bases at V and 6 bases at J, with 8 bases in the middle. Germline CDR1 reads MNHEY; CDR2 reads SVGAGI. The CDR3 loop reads CASSFARDTQYF. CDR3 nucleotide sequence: TGTGCCAGCAGTTTCGCTCGGGATACGCAGTATTTT.

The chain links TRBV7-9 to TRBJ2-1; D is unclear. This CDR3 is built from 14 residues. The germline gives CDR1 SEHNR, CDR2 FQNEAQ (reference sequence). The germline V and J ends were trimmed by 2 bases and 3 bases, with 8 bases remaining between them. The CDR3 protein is CASSLPGYYNEQFF. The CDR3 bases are TGTGCCAGCAGCTTACCGGGTTACTACAATGAGCAGTTCTTC.

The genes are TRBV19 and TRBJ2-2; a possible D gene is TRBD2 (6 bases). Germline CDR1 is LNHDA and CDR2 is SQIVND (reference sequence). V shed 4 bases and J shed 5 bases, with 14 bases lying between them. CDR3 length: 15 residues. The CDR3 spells CASSTDSAGTGELFF. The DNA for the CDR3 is TGTGCCAGTAGTACAGACAGTGCGGGGACCGGGGAGCTGTTTTTT.